This T cell receptor (beta chain) was sequenced in a study of cytomegalovirus exposure and HLA in healthy donors. The CDR3 is 13 amino acids. Germline V lookup: CDR1 SQVTM, CDR2 ANQGSEA. The V end was cut by 4 bases, the J end by 4 bases, with 13 bases between. Broader study findings: Researchers reportedly found TCR beta sequences accurately predicted most subjects' HLA-A and HLA-B alleles. Versus the roughly 670-donor mean, an Asian-associated ancestry cluster reportedly showed fewer N-insertions in a later analysis.

There are a few counts of this clone. What it binds is not known. Amplification used 60 Vbeta primers and 13 Jbeta primers. Measured with immunoSEQ multiplex PCR; TCRdb has only the in-frame clones, and not every one. The sample has about 160,000 clones; roughly 80% are singletons. The clonotype comes from a man in his thirties or forties in good health and CMV-seronegative. The chain is built from TRBV29-1 and TRBJ1-2; D might be TRBD1 (6 bases). The source material was PBMCs. The CDR3 bases are TGCAGCGTTGGACAGGACGTCATCTATGGCTACACCTTC. Its translation is CSVGQDVIYGYTF. Looking up the rest from reference TRBV29-1 and TRBJ1-2 gives the full variable domain: SAVISQKPSRDICQRGTSLTIQCQVDSQVTMMFWYRQQPGQSLTLIATANQGSEATYESGFVIDKFPISRPNLTFSTLTVSNMSPEDSSIYLCSVGQDVIYGYTFGSGTRLTVV.